This TCR beta chain was retrieved from a study of blood T cell repertoires in COVID-19. Study overall: Sites in the United States, Italy and Spain provided acute and convalescent COVID-19 samples. Sample material is recorded as cDNA or gDNA derived from T cells, B-cell-depleted T cells, or PBMCs.

CDR1 SGHNT and CDR2 YYREEE come from the germline V gene (reference sequence). There are 17 residues in the CDR3. Trimming pared 2 bases from V and 5 bases from J, leaving 19 bases between. The Seattle patients, enrolled during active infection, were followed longitudinally. Libraries were prepared by immunoSEQ multiplex PCR; TCRdb keeps only in-frame clonotypes and omits some of them. The sample lists more than 85,000 clones, about 90% seen once, with around 4.2% in the top ten. The genes are TRBV5-4 and TRBJ2-2; D is possibly TRBD1 (5 bases). The specimen was peripheral blood. The TCR was taken from a human donor with COVID-19, enrolled during active disease. The donor label of this sample is uncertain. The CDR3 bases are TGTGCCAGCAGCTTAATTCCGTATGGGGCCGGAACCGGGGAGCTGTTTTTT. Its protein product is CASSLIPYGAGTGELFF.